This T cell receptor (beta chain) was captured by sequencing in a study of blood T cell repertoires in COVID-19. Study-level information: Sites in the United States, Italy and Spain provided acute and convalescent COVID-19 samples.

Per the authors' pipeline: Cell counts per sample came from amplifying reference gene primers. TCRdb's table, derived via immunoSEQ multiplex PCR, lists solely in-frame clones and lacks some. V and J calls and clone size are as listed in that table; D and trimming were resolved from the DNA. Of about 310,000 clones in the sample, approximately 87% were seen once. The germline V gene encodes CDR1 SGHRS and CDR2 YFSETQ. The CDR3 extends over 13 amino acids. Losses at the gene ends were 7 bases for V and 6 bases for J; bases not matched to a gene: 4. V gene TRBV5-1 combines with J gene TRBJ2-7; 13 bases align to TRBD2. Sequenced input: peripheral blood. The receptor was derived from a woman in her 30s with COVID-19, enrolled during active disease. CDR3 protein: CASGLAGVREQYF. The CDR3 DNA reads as TGCGCCAGCGGACTAGCGGGAGTCCGCGAGCAGTACTTC. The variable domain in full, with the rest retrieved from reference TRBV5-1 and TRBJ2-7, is KAGVTQTPRYLIKTRGQQVTLSCSPISGHRSVSWYQQTPGQGLQFLFEYFSETQRNKGNFPGRFSGRQFSNSRSEMNVSTLELGDSALYLCASGLAGVREQYFGPGTRLTVT.